A selection of T cell receptor beta chains follows, all from one sample in a study of blood T cell repertoires in COVID-19. TCRdb's copy holds only in-frame clones and misses some; the assay was immunoSEQ multiplex PCR. The sample records some 130,000 clones, about 88% being singletons. What was sequenced was PBMCs or T cells enriched from blood (not recorded which). These receptors all stem from a man between 40 and 49 years old with acute COVID-19. CDR3s include the opening cysteine and the closing phenylalanine or tryptophan. The D gene is left open where the match is weak. Size values are once, few and many counts, or a class for expanded clones, and some rows have none.

TRBV2	-	TRBD1	TRBJ2-3	TGTGCCAGCAGTTCCCGGACAGGGGGTAGCACAGATACGCAGTATTTT	CASSSRTGGSTDTQYF
TRBV7-7	-	TRBD2	TRBJ2-3	TGTGCTAGCAGCCCCGGGCAAAGCGGGACTGGTTCAGATACGCAGTATTTT	CASSPGQSGTGSDTQYF
TRBV2	-	-	TRBJ1-5	TGTGCCAGCAGGTTTGGGTCGGGAGGCCAGCCCCAGCATTTT	CASRFGSGGQPQHF
TRBV18	-	-	TRBJ1-2	TGTGCCAGCTCTCCCGGGGGTGGCTACACCTTC	CASSPGGGYTF
TRBV5-1	-	-	TRBJ2-1	TGCGCCAGCAGCTTCTTATCTACGTATGAGCAGTTCTTC	CASSFLSTYEQFF
TRBV7-9	-	TRBD1	TRBJ1-1	TGTGCCAGCAGCTTAAGCAGGGGGCTCACTGAAGCTTTCTTT	CASSLSRGLTEAFF
TRBV27	once	-	TRBJ1-2	TGTGCCAGCGCGACATTAGGCAGGGCGTTTGGTGGCTACACCTTC	CASATLGRAFGGYTF
TRBV6-4	-	TRBD2	TRBJ2-1	TGTGCCAGCAGTTTCACGGGACTAGCGGGGGGGAGCTCCTACAATGAGCAGTTCTTC	CASSFTGLAGGSSYNEQFF
TRBV2	-	TRBD1	TRBJ2-2	TGTGCCACCCGGACAGGGGGCATCGGGGAGCTGTTTTTT	CATRTGGIGELFF
TRBV28	-	-	TRBJ1-3	TGTGCCAGCACGGAGGGTCTCTCTGGAAACACCATATATTTT	CASTEGLSGNTIYF